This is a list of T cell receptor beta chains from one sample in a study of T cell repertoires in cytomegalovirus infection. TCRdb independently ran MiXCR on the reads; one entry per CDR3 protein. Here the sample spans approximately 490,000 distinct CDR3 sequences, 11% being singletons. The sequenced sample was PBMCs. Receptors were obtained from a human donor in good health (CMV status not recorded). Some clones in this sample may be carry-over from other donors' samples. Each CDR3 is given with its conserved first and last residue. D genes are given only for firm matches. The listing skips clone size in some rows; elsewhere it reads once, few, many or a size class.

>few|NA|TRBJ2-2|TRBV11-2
TGTGCCAGCAGCTTAGGACAGTGGGGTCATAAGAACACCGGGGAGCTGTTTTTT
CASSLGQWGHKNTGELFF
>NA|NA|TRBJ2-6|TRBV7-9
TGTGCCAGCAGCCCCCCGCGGACTGGGGCCAACGTCCTGACTTTC
CASSPPRTGANVLTF
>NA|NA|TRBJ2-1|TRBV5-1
TGCGCCAGCAGCTTGGAGGGACCCCTCGTTGGGAATGAGCAGTTCTTC
CASSLEGPLVGNEQFF
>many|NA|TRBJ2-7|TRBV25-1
TGTGCCAGCAGCGGGACGAATGATCCCTACGAGCAGTACTTC
CASSGTNDPYEQYF
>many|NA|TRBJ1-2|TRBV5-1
TGCGCCAGCAGCGTCCAGGACGGCAGCTATGGCTACACCTTC
CASSVQDGSYGYTF
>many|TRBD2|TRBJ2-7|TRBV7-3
TGTGCCAGCAGCCCGAGACTAGCGGGATTAGGAAGCTCCTACGAGCAGTACTTC
CASSPRLAGLGSSYEQYF
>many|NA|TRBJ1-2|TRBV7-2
TGTGCCAGCAGCTTAGGGCCTGACGGGGACGGCTACACCTTC
CASSLGPDGDGYTF
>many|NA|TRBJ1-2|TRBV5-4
TGTGCCAGCAGCCGTGACAGCACCGACTACACCTTC
CASSRDSTDYTF
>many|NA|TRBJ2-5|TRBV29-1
TGCAGCGGGATTCAAGAGACCCAGTACTTC
CSGIQETQYF
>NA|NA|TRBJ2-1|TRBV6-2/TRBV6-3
TGTGCCAGCGTCCTAGACGTCGGGTACAATGAGCAGTTCTTC
CASVLDVGYNEQFF
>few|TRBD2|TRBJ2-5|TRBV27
TGTGCCAGCAGTTTTTCCCGGGCCAGCGGGAGGCAGTACTTC
CASSFSRASGRQYF
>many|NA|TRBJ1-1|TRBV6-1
TGTGCCAGCAGTTTCTCTTTGGGTGAAGCTTTCTTT
CASSFSLGEAFF
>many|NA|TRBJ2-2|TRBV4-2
TGTGCCAGCAGCCAAGATCTCTGGGGAGGACCGAACACCGGGGAGCTGTTTTTT
CASSQDLWGGPNTGELFF
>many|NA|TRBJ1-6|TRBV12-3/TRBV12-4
TGTGCCGTCTCGGCATATAATTCACCCCTCCACTTT
CAVSAYNSPLHF
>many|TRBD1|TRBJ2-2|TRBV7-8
TGTGCCAGCAGCTCAGGGACAGGGGGCGGGGGCGGGGAGCTGTTTTTT
CASSSGTGGGGGELFF
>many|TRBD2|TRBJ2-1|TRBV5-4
TGTGCCAGCAGCCTACTACCGACTAGCGGGAGATACAATGAGCAGTTCTTC
CASSLLPTSGRYNEQFF
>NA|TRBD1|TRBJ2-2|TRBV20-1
TGCAGTGCTGCCAGGGGGCCTCCGAACACCGGGGAGCTGTTTTTT
CSAARGPPNTGELFF
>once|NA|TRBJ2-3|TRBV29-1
TGCAGCGTTGAAAGGTGGGCGGAATCTGAGCCAGATACGCAGTATTTT
CSVERWAESEPDTQYF
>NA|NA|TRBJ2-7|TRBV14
TGTGCCAGCAGCCACCCTGGTGGCGGGACACGCGAGCAGTACTTC
CASSHPGGGTREQYF
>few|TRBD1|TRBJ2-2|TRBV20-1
TGCAGTGCTGGGACAGTCACCGGGGAGCTGTTTTTT
CSAGTVTGELFF
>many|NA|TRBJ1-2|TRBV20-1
TGCAGTGCTAGACCGGAGACTAACTATGGCTACACCTTC
CSARPETNYGYTF
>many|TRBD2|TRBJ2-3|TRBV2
TGTGCCAGCAGTCGACGGGCTAGCGGGAGAACAGATACGCAGTATTTT
CASSRRASGRTDTQYF
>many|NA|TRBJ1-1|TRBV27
TGTGCCAGCAGTTTATGGGGATCCACTGAAGCTTTCTTT
CASSLWGSTEAFF
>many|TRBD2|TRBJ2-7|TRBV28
TGTGCCAGCAGTTCTATAGCGGGGGCCCTCTCCTACGAGCAGTACTTC
CASSSIAGALSYEQYF
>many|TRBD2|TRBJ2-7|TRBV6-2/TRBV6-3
TGTGCCAGCAGTTATATAGCGGGATCTGGCTACGAGCAGTACTTC
CASSYIAGSGYEQYF
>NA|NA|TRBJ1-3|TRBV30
TGTGCCTGGAGTGTAAGGGGGTCAGGAAACACCATATATTTT
CAWSVRGSGNTIYF
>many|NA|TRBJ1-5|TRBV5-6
TGTGCCAGCAGCGAATACAGGTCGCGAGAGCCCCAGCATTTT
CASSEYRSREPQHF
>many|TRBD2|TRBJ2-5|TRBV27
TGTGCCAGCAGTAGGCAGGGACTAGGCGAGAAGACCCAGTACTTC
CASSRQGLGEKTQYF
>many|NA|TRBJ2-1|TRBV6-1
TGTGCCAGCATCTCAACAGGGAGCTCCTACAATGAGCAGTTCTTC
CASISTGSSYNEQFF
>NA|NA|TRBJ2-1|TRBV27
TGTGCCAGCCCCACACCGTTCTTC
CASPTPFF
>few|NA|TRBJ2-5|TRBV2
TGTGCCAGCAGTGAGAGTCCCTACGGGACACCAAACCAAGAGACCCAGTACTTC
CASSESPYGTPNQETQYF
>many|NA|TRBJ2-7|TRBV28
TGTGCCAGCAAAAGGAACTCAATCTTGGGGGAGCAGTACTTC
CASKRNSILGEQYF
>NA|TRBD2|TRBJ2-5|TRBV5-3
TGTGCCAGCAGCTTGGGTAGCGGGAACCAAGAGACCCGGTACTTC
CASSLGSGNQETRYF
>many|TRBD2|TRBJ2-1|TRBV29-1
TGCAGCGTTGAGGGGACTAGCGGGGTCTCCTACAATGAGCAGTTCTTC
CSVEGTSGVSYNEQFF
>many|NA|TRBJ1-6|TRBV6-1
TGTGCCAGCAGTGAAGCGCCAGGGGTTAATTCACCCCTCCACTTT
CASSEAPGVNSPLHF
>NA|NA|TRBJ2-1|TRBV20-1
TGCAGTGCAGGTCAGGTCTTTTTTTCAAATGAGCAGTTCTTC
CSAGQVFFSNEQFF
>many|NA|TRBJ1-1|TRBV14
TGTGCCAGCAGCCAAGTCTCACGACAGTTGAACACTGAAGCTTTCTTT
CASSQVSRQLNTEAFF
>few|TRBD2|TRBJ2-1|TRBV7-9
TGTGCCAGCAGCGTACTAGCGGGAGGGGGAAGTGAGCAGTTCTTC
CASSVLAGGGSEQFF
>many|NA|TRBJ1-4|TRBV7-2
TGTGCCAGCAGCTTAGGAGGGAACAATGAAAAACTGTTTTTT
CASSLGGNNEKLFF
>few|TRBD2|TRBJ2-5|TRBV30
TGTGCCTGGAGTATGAGCGGGACCCAAGAGACCCAGTACTTC
CAWSMSGTQETQYF
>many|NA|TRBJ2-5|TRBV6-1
TGTGCCAGCATTGCTCGGCGGGCGAGGGGAGAGACCCAGTACTTC
CASIARRARGETQYF
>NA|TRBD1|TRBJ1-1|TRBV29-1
TGCAGCGCCGGAGGACAGGGGATGAACACTGAAGCTTTCTTT
CSAGGQGMNTEAFF
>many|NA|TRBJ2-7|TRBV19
TGTGCCAGTAGTCAACCCTATAGGGGCTCCTACGAGCAGTACTTC
CASSQPYRGSYEQYF
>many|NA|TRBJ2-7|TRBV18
TGTGCCAGCTCACCAGACGGCCCCGGGGCCTCCTACGAGCAGTACTTC
CASSPDGPGASYEQYF
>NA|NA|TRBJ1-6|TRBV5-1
TGCGCCAGCAGCTTGGCCGCGGGAAATAATTCACCCCTCCACTTT
CASSLAAGNNSPLHF
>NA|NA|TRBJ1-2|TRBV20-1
TGCAGTGCTAGGAGAAGGGACTATGGCTACACCTTC
CSARRRDYGYTF
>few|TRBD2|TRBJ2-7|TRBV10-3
TGTGCCATCAGCCCCCGGACTAGCGGGAACTCCTACGAGCAGTACTTC
CAISPRTSGNSYEQYF
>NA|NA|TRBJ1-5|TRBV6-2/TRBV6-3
TGTGCCAGCAGCCGCCACCAGGACGGGGGTCAGCCCCAGCATTTT
CASSRHQDGGQPQHF
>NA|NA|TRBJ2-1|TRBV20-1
TGCAGTGCTAAGAAGCTAGCGCGGTACAATGAGCAGTTCTTC
CSAKKLARYNEQFF
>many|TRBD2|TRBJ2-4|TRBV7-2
TGTGCCAGCAGCTTAGGGGCTAGCGGGAGGGCCGGGGCCAAAAACATTCAGTACTTC
CASSLGASGRAGAKNIQYF
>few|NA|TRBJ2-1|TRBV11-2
TGTGCCAGCTCCGGGGGGACAGGTTACAATGAGCAGTTCTTC
CASSGGTGYNEQFF
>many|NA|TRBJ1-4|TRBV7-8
TGTGCCAGCAGCTATCGGGACATTTCCTCGGTAACTAATGAAAAACTGTTTTTT
CASSYRDISSVTNEKLFF